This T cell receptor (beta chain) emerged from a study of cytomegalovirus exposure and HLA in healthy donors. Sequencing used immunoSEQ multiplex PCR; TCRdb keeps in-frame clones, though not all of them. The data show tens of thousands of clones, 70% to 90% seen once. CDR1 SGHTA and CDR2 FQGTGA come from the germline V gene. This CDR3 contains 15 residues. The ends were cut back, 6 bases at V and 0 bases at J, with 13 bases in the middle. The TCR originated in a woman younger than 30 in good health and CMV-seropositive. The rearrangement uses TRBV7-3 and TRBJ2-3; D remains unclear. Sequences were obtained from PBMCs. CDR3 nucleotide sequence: TGTGCCAGCAGTTTCAAGAAAACTAGCACAGATACGCAGTATTTT. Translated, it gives CASSFKKTSTDTQYF.